The 24 T cell receptor beta chains below all came from one sample that was sequenced in a study of cytomegalovirus exposure and HLA in healthy donors. Primers: 60 Vbeta forward and 13 Jbeta reverse. Assay: immunoSEQ multiplex PCR; the TCRdb copy retains only in-frame clones and omits some. The table shows 200,000 to 250,000 clones, with more than 85% occurring only once. Sequencing was performed on PBMCs. The receptor set was obtained from a young woman in good health and CMV-seronegative.

This chain joins TRBV25-1 and TRBJ2-3; 7 bases agree with TRBD2. Germline V CDR1 and CDR2: MGHDK, SYGVNS. The V gene end was trimmed by 1 base and the J gene end by 1 base; junction bases not matched to a gene: 2. The CDR3 length is 15 residues. CDR3 in DNA: TGTGCCAGCAGTGAATCGGCGGGGGGCACAGATACGCAGTATTTT. It translates to CASSESAGGTDTQYF.

This rearrangement joins TRBV25-1 to TRBJ1-1, with 9 nucleotides matching TRBD1. The V gene end was trimmed by 7 bases and the J gene end by 3 bases; junction bases not matched to a gene: 15. The germline gives CDR1 MGHDK, CDR2 SYGVNS. The CDR3 totals 17 residues. The chain's CDR3 is CASTRSGTGSSDTEAFF. The CDR3 nucleotides read TGTGCCAGCACCCGATCTGGGACAGGGAGCTCAGACACTGAAGCTTTCTTT.

In the case of this clone: The same CDR3 also results from other DNA sequences found in this sample. The chain carries TRBV5-5 and TRBJ2-5; 7 bases map to TRBD2. The germline V gene has CDR1 SGHKS and CDR2 YYEKEE (reference sequence). J lost 1 base, V lost 3 bases, and 6 bases had no gene match. This CDR3 region has 15 residues. CDR3 sequence: CASSSPTSSQETQYF. The CDR3 DNA sequence: TGTGCCAGCAGCTCTCCGACTAGCAGCCAAGAGACCCAGTACTTC. Full variable domain (rest looked up from reference TRBV5-5 and TRBJ2-5): DAGVTQSPTHLIKTRGQQVTLRCSPISGHKSVSWYQQVLGQGPQFIFQYYEKEERGRGNFPDRFSARQFPNYSSELNVNALLLGDSALYLCASSSPTSSQETQYFGPGTRLLVL.

The rearrangement links TRBV4-3 to TRBJ1-1, with unresolved D. The CDR3 has 13 amino acids. The germline gives CDR1 LGHNA, CDR2 YSLEER. The V gene lost 4 bases and the J gene lost 11 bases, with 17 bases spanning the gap. CDR3: CASSPLGVSSAFF. The DNA for the CDR3 is TGCGCCAGCAGCCCGCTCGGGGTTTCATCTGCTTTCTTT.

Only one count was recorded for this clone. The chain combines TRBV7-9 with TRBJ2-6, with 7 nucleotides matching TRBD1. The germline V gene encodes CDR1 SEHNR and CDR2 FQNEAQ (reference sequence). This CDR3 has 18 residues. Losses at the gene ends were 4 bases for V and 0 bases for J; bases not matched to a gene: 9. CDR3 sequence (DNA): TGTGCCAGCAGCTACAGGTCCCCAGGGGGCTCTGGGGCCAACGTCCTGACTTTC. This encodes CASSYRSPGGSGANVLTF.

The genes are TRBV6-4 and TRBJ2-2, with D unclear. The V end was cut by 2 bases, the J end by 1 base, with 17 bases between. This CDR3 region has 18 residues. From germline, CDR1 is MRHNA and CDR2 SNTAGT. Written as DNA, the CDR3 is TGTGCCAGCAGTGACGCCCGAGGCCTAGGCGGGAACACCGGGGAGCTGTTTTTT. Protein product: CASSDARGLGGNTGELFF.

The V gene is TRBV30, the J gene TRBJ2-5, with 7 bases aligning to TRBD2. The J call may be in error: the DNA end matches TRBJ2-7 better. From germline, CDR1 is GTSNPN and CDR2 SVGIG (reference sequence). The CDR3 contains 15 residues. The DNA of the CDR3 is TGTGCCTGGAACCGAGGCAGGACTAGGACTTACGAGCAGTACTTC. Amino acid sequence: CAWNRGRTRTYEQYF.

In nucleotides, the CDR3 is TGTGCCAGTAGTATAGATCTTTTCCGGGAGGGCCCCACCGGGGAGCTGTTTTTT. Translation gives CASSIDLFREGPTGELFF. The chain carries TRBV19 and TRBJ2-2; 8 bases match TRBD2. This CDR3 is 18 amino acids long. V trimming: 0 bases; J trimming: 4 bases; junction bases outside the gene matches: 10. Germline V CDR1 and CDR2: LNHDA, SQIVND (reference sequence).

The chain has TRBV4-1 and TRBJ1-5, with a weak D call TRBD1 (6 bases). Germline assignment: CDR1 MGHRA and CDR2 YSYEKL. This CDR3 has 13 amino acids. V lost 6 bases and J lost 5, with 11 bases in between. The CDR3: CASSYRVDQPQHF. CDR3 nucleotide sequence: TGCGCCAGCAGTTACAGGGTAGATCAGCCCCAGCATTTT.

This chain connects TRBV6-5 to TRBJ2-1, with TRBD2 matching over 8 bases. J gave up 15 bases and V 4 bases, and 5 bases lay outside the gene matches. The CDR3 totals 11 residues. Germline loops: CDR1 MNHEY, CDR2 SVGAGI. The CDR3 reads CASSWAGGMFF. In DNA, the CDR3 is TGTGCCAGCAGTTGGGCGGGGGGAATGTTCTTC.

The gene calls are TRBV7-9 and TRBJ2-7; a weak D match, TRBD1 (5 bases). Germline values: CDR1 SEHNR, CDR2 FQNEAQ (reference sequence). This CDR3 is 12 amino acids long. Trimming shortened V by 6 bases and J by 6 bases, and 12 bases separated the two germline ends. CDR3: CASRADSREQYF. The CDR3 DNA is TGTGCCAGCAGAGCCGACAGTCGCGAGCAGTACTTC.

The V gene is TRBV6-5, the J gene TRBJ2-7, with TRBD1 matching over 9 bases. CDR3 length: 15 residues. CDR1 MNHEY and CDR2 SVGAGI come from the germline V gene. V shed 10 bases, J shed 9 bases, and the junction held 19 bases outside the gene matches. CDR3 region: CATRKQGTGTTGQYF. As DNA, the CDR3 is TGTGCCACCCGCAAGCAGGGGACAGGGACTACGGGGCAGTACTTC.

CDR3 loop: CASSHTSLNEQFF. CDR3 sequence (DNA): TGTGCCAGCAGCCATACTAGCCTCAATGAGCAGTTCTTC. This chain connects TRBV7-3 to TRBJ2-1, with a tentative D call TRBD2 (6 bases). This CDR3 spans 13 amino acids. The V and J ends lost 5 bases and 6 bases respectively, with 11 bases between them. CDR1 and CDR2 (germline): SGHTA, FQGTGA.

The chain uses TRBV9 and TRBJ2-3, with 8 bases lining up with TRBD2. Trimming took 8 bases from V and 2 from J; bases not matched to a gene: 7. Looked up from germline, CDR1 is SGDLS and CDR2 is YYNGEE. This CDR3 has 14 residues. CDR3 loop: CASSAGAFTDTQYF. CDR3 in DNA: TGTGCCAGTTCAGCGGGGGCCTTCACAGATACGCAGTATTTT.

CDR3 residues: CAWRSDRLNTEAFF. CDR3 DNA: TGTGCCTGGAGGAGCGACAGGTTGAACACTGAAGCTTTCTTT. The chain uses TRBV30 and TRBJ1-1; the D gene is possibly TRBD1 (6 bases). The germline V and J ends were trimmed by 3 bases and 0 bases, with 11 bases remaining between them. The germline CDR1 and CDR2 sequences are GTSNPN and SVGIG (reference sequence). The CDR3 spans 14 residues.

This clone occurred a few times. The gene calls are TRBV27 and TRBJ1-2, with D possibly being TRBD1 (5 bases). Germline V gene data show CDR1 as MNHEY and CDR2 as SMNVEV (reference sequence). CDR3 size: 13 residues. V lost 3 bases and J 4 bases, leaving 9 bases between the germline ends. The CDR3 loop reads CASSLRGGYGYTF. The CDR3 coding sequence is TGTGCCAGCAGTTTGCGGGGGGGCTATGGCTACACCTTC.

CDR3 nucleotides: TGTGCCAGCAGCGGGGACTTGAACACTGAAGCTTTCTTT. Translated: CASSGDLNTEAFF. The chain couples TRBV7-2 to TRBJ1-1, with D possibly TRBD1 on 5 matching bases. V was pared by 5 bases and J by 0 bases, with 7 bases between. CDR3 length: 13 residues. CDR1 and CDR2 from the germline V gene are SGHTA and FQGNSA.

J is TRBJ2-7 and V is TRBV5-1, with a tentative D call TRBD1 (5 bases). Trimming stripped 5 bases from V and 0 bases from J, with 9 bases between. The CDR3 is 13 residues long. The germline CDR1 and CDR2 sequences are SGHRS and YFSETQ. CDR3 sequence reads: CASSQGSSYEQYF. The CDR3 DNA sequence: TGCGCCAGCAGTCAGGGAAGCTCCTACGAGCAGTACTTC.

The chain carries TRBV5-1 and TRBJ2-7, with a tentative D call TRBD2 (5 bases). The CDR3 consists of 14 residues. V lost 0 bases to trimming and J lost 4 bases, with 11 bases between them. Germline values: CDR1 SGHRS, CDR2 YFSETQ. The CDR3 here is CASSLGFSGYEQYF. CDR3 sequence (DNA): TGCGCCAGCAGCTTGGGGTTCTCGGGGTACGAGCAGTACTTC.

V usage is TRBV11-2 and J usage is TRBJ1-1; TRBD1 matches at 7 bases. The CDR3 extends over 13 amino acids. The germline V gene encodes CDR1 SGHAT and CDR2 FQNNGV. Trimming cost V 5 bases and J 4 bases; bases outside gene matches: 4. The CDR3 loop reads CASSTGQVTEAFF. CDR3 DNA: TGTGCCAGCAGCACCGGACAGGTCACTGAAGCTTTCTTT.

This chain connects TRBV5-6 to TRBJ2-3, with TRBD2 as a possible D gene (5 bases). The V end lost 0 bases, the J end lost 3 bases, and 11 bases lay between the germline ends. The CDR3 consists of 15 residues. Germline V gene lookup returns CDR1 SGHDT and CDR2 YYEEEE. CDR3 amino acids: CASSLVRRGTDTQYF. The CDR3 DNA reads TGTGCCAGCAGCTTGGTAAGAAGAGGGACAGATACGCAGTATTTT.

CDR3 amino acids: CASSLALDTQYF. DNA for the CDR3: TGTGCCAGCAGCTTAGCTTTAGATACGCAGTATTTT. The chain carries TRBV11-2 and TRBJ2-3; unclear D gene. The germline gives CDR1 SGHAT, CDR2 FQNNGV. V was shortened by 1 base and J by 5 bases, with 4 bases between the two germline ends. This CDR3 has 12 residues.

The chain combines TRBV5-8 with TRBJ1-2; D is ambiguous. The V end was cut by 4 bases, the J end by 7 bases, with 17 bases between. The CDR3 spans 14 residues. Germline V gives CDR1 SGHTS, CDR2 YDEGEE. The CDR3 bases are TGTGCCAGCAGCCCGGCTCAGAACTACGGTGGCTACACCTTC. Amino acid sequence: CASSPAQNYGGYTF.

The CDR3 is CASQRRGETQYF. The CDR3 DNA is TGTGCCAGCCAACGTCGGGGTGAGACCCAGTACTTC. The chain combines TRBV18 with TRBJ2-5; tentatively, D is TRBD2 (5 bases). Germline assignment: CDR1 KGHSH and CDR2 LQKENI. The CDR3 extends over 12 amino acids. V was pared by 8 bases and J by 5 bases, with 12 bases between.